This T cell receptor (beta chain) was identified during a study of blood T cell repertoires in COVID-19. On the study more broadly: Italy, Spain and the United States were the sources of the convalescent and acute COVID-19 samples. T cells, B-cell-depleted T cells, or PBMCs supplied cDNA or gDNA.

How the authors handled the data: The authors estimated nucleated cell counts from reference gene primer amplification. Measured with immunoSEQ multiplex PCR; TCRdb has only the in-frame clones, and not every one. The V and J calls and clone size come from that table; D and trimming were worked out from the DNA. The repertoire holds a few hundred thousand clones, 75% to 90% seen once, with less than 6% in the top ten. The CDR3 contains 15 residues. Unmatched junction bases numbered 9, after V lost 6 bases and J lost 5 bases. Germline V CDR1 and CDR2: SNHLY, FYNNEI. This clonotype was obtained from a man between 60 and 70 years old who had recovered from COVID-19. The chain carries TRBV2 and TRBJ2-1, with TRBD1 identical over 8 bases. The sample taken for sequencing was peripheral blood. The CDR3 DNA reads as TGTGCCAGCAGAGACTACAGGGGGTCCAACAATGAGCAGTTCTTC. Translation: CASRDYRGSNNEQFF.